The 2 T cell receptor beta chains given below trace back to one sample, sequenced in a study of blood T cell repertoires in COVID-19. Sequencing was performed with immunoSEQ multiplex PCR; in TCRdb, only in-frame clones are kept and a portion is missing. The sample comprises roughly 220,000 clones, about four fifths of which are singletons, and 6.5% to 9% rests with the top ten. The specimen was peripheral blood. These receptors came from a woman aged 80 or older with COVID-19, enrolled during active disease.

The chain links TRBV4-1 to TRBJ2-7, with TRBD2 identical over 8 bases. CDR3 length equals 18 residues. J lost 7 bases, V lost 4 bases, and 21 bases had no gene match. Germline-derived CDR1 and CDR2 are MGHRA and YSYEKL. The CDR3 spells CASSRSQSRIQRESEQYF. In DNA form, the CDR3 reads TGCGCCAGCAGCCGATCCCAAAGCCGGATCCAGCGGGAGTCAGAGCAGTACTTC.

The chain couples TRBV10-3 to TRBJ1-1; D uncertain. Germline V gene lookup returns CDR1 ENHRY and CDR2 SYGVKD. The CDR3 spans 13 residues. Trimming stripped 11 bases from V and 1 base from J, with 14 bases between. CDR3 in amino acids: CAAALSGNTEAFF. The CDR3 DNA sequence: TGTGCCGCGGCTCTCTCGGGGAACACTGAAGCTTTCTTT.